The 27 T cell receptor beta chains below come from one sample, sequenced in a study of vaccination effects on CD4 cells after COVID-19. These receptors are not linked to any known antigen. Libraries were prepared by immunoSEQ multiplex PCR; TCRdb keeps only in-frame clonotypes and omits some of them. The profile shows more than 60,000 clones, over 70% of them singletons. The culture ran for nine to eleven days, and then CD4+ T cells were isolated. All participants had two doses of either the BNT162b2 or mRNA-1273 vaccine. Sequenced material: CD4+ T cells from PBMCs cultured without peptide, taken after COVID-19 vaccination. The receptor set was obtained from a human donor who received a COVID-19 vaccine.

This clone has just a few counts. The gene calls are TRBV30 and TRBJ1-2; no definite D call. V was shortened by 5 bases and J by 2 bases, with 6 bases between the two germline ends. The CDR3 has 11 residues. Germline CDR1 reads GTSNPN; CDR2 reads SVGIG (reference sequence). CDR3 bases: TGTGCCTGGGGAGGAAACTATGGCTACACCTTC. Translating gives CAWGGNYGYTF.

The CDR3 nucleotides are TGCGCCAGCAGCCGGACAGGGGGTAACTCTGGAAACACCATATATTTT. It is translated as CASSRTGGNSGNTIYF. The chain joins TRBV5-1 to TRBJ1-3; the match to TRBD1 covers 10 bases. V was clipped by 4 bases and J by 0 bases; unmatched bases: 4. The CDR3 totals 16 residues. Germline CDR1 reads SGHRS; CDR2 reads YFSETQ.

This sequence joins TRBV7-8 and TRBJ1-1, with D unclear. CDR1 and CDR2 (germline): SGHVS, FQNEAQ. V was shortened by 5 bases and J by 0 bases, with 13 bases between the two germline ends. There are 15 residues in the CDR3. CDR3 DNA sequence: TGTGCCAGCAGCCGCACTAGTACGATGAACACTGAAGCTTTCTTT. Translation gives CASSRTSTMNTEAFF.

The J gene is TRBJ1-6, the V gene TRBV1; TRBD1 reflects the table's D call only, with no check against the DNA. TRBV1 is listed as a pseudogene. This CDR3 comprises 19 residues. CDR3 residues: CTSSRTGWDRGRHNSPLHF. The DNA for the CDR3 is TGCACCAGCAGCCGAACGGGTTGGGACAGGGGGAGACATAATTCACCCCTCCACTTT.

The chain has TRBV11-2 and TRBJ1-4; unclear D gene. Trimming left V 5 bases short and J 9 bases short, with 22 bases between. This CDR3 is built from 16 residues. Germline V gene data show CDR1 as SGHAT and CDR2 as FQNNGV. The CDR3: CASSRTALASMKKLFF. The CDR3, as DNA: TGTGCCAGCAGCAGGACCGCGCTCGCCTCAATGAAAAAACTGTTTTTT.

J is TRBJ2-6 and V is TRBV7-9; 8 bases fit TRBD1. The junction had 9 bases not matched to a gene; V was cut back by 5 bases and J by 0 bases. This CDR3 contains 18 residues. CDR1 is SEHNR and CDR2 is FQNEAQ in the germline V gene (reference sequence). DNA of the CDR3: TGTGCCAGCAGCCGGGGGACAGGTGGAATCTCTGGGGCCAACGTCCTGACTTTC. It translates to CASSRGTGGISGANVLTF.

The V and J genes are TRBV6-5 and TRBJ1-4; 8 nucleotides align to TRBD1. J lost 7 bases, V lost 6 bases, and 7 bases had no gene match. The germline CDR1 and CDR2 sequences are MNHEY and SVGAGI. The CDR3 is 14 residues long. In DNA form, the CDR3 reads TGTGCCAGCAGCATCAGGGGGCGGAGTGAAAAACTGTTTTTT. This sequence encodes CASSIRGRSEKLFF.

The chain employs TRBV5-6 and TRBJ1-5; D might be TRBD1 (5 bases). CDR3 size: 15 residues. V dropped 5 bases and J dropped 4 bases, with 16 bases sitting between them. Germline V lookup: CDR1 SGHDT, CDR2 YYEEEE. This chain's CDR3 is CASSVRSRANQPQHF. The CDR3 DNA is TGTGCCAGCAGTGTGAGGTCCAGGGCTAATCAGCCCCAGCATTTT. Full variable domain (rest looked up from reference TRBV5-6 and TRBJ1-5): DAGVTQSPTHLIKTRGQQVTLRCSPKSGHDTVSWYQQALGQGPQFIFQYYEEEERQRGNFPDRFSGHQFPNYSSELNVNALLLGDSALYLCASSVRSRANQPQHFGDGTRLSIL.

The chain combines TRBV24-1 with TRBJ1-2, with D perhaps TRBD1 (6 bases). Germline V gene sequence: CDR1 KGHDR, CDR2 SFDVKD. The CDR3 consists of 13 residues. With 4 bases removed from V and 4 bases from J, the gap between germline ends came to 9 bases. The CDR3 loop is CATSEDRFYGYTF. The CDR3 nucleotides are TGTGCCACCAGTGAAGACAGGTTCTATGGCTACACCTTC.

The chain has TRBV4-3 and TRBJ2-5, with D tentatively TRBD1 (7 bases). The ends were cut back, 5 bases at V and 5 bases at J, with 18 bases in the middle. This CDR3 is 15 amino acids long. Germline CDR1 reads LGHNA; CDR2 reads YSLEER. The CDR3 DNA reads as TGCGCCAGCAGCACGACCCAGGGGGGTGGTGAGACCCAGTACTTC. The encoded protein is CASSTTQGGGETQYF.

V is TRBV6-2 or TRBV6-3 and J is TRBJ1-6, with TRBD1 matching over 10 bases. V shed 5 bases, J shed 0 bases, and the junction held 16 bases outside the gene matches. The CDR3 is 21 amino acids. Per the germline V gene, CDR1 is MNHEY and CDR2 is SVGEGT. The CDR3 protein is CASSRTGGRHLAGSYNSPLHF. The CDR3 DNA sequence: TGTGCCAGCAGTCGGACAGGGGGAAGGCATCTTGCCGGCTCCTATAATTCACCCCTCCACTTT.

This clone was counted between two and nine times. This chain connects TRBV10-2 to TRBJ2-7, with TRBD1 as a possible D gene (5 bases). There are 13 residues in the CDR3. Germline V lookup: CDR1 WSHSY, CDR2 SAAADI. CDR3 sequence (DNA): TGCGTTGTAGAAGATCAGGGTGGGTACGAGCAGTACGTC. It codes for CVVEDQGGYEQYV.

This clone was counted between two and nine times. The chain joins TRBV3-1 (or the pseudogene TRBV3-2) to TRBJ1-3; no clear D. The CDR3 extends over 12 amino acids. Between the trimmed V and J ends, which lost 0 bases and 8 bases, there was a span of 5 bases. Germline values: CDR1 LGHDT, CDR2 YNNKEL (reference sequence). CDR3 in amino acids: CASSQDGHTIYF. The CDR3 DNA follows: TGTGCCAGCAGCCAAGATGGTCACACCATATATTTT.

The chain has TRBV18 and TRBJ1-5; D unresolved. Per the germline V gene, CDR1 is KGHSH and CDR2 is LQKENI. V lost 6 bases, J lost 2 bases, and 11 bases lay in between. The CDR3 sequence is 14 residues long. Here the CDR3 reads CASSGSVGNQPQHF. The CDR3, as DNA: TGTGCCAGCTCCGGGTCAGTGGGCAATCAGCCCCAGCATTTT.

In DNA form, the CDR3 reads TGTGCCAGCAGCTTAGGTGGGGTCGCCAAAAACATTCAGTACTTC. Translated, it gives CASSLGGVAKNIQYF. The chain recombines TRBV7-2 with TRBJ2-4; D not certain. The CDR3 is made up of 15 amino acids. CDR1 is SGHTA and CDR2 is FQGNSA in the germline V gene. V dropped 1 base and J dropped 1 base, with 8 bases sitting between them.

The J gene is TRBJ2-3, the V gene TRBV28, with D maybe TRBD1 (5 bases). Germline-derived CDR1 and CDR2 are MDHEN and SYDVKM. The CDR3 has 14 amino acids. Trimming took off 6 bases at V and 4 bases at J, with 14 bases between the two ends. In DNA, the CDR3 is TGTGCCAGCAGGTCCCTCAGGGTTCCAGATACGCAGTATTTT. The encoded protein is CASRSLRVPDTQYF.

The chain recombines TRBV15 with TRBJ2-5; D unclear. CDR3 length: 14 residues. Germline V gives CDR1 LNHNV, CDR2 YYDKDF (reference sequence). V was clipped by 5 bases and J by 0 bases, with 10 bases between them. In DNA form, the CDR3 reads TGTGCCACCAGCGTTAACAAAAACCAAGAGACCCAGTACTTC. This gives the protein CATSVNKNQETQYF.

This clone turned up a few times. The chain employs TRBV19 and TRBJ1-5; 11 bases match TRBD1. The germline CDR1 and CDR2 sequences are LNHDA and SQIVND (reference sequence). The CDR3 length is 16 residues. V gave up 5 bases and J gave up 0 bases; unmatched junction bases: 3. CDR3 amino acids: CASSGQGAYSNQPQHF. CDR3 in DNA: TGTGCCAGTAGTGGACAGGGGGCATATAGCAATCAGCCCCAGCATTTT.

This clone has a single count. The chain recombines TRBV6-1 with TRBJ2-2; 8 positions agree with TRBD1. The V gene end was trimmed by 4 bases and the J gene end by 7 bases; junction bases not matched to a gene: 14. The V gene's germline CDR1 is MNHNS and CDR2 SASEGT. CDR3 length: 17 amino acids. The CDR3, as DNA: TGTGCCAGCAGTGTACCAGACAGGGGTAGGCGGGACGGGGAGCTGTTTTTT. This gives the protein CASSVPDRGRRDGELFF.

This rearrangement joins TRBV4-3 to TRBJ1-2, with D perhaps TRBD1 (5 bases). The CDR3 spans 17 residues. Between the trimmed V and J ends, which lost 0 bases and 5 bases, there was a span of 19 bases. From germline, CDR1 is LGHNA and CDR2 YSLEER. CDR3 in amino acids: CASSQDLQGVGVYGYTF. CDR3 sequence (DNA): TGCGCCAGCAGCCAAGATTTGCAGGGTGTAGGGGTATATGGCTACACCTTC.

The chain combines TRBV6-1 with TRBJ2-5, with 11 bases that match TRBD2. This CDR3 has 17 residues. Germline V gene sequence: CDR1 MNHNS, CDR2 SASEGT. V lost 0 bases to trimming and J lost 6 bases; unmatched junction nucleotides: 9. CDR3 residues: CASSEASSGGYSQTQYF. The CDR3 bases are TGTGCCAGCAGTGAAGCGTCTAGCGGGGGGTATAGTCAGACCCAGTACTTC.

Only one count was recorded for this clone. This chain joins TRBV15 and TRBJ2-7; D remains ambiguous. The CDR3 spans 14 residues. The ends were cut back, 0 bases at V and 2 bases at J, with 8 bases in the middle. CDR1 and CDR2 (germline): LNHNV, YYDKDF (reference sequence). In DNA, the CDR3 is TGTGCCACCAGCAGAGATGTCGGTGCCTACGAGCAGTACGTC. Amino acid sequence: CATSRDVGAYEQYV.

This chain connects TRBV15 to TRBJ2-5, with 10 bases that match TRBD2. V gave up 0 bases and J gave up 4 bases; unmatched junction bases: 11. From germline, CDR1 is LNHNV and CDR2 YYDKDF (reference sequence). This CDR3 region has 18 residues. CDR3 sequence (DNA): TGTGCCACCAGCAGAGATCCCAGCGGGGGGGCCTGGGTAGAGACCCAGTACTTC. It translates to CATSRDPSGGAWVETQYF.

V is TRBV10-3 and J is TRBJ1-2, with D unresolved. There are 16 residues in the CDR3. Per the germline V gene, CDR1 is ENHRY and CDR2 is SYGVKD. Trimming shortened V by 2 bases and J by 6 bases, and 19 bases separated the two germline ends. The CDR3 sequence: CAISENLMPPRDGYTF. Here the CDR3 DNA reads TGTGCCATCAGTGAGAACTTGATGCCCCCTCGGGATGGCTACACCTTC.

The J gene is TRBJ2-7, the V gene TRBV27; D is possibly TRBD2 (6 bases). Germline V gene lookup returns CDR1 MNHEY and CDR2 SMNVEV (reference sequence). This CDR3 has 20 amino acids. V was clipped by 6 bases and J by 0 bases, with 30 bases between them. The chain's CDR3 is CASRPGLGVSYEKSSYEQYV. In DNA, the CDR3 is TGTGCCAGCAGACCGGGACTGGGAGTTTCATATGAAAAGAGCTCCTACGAGCAGTACGTC.

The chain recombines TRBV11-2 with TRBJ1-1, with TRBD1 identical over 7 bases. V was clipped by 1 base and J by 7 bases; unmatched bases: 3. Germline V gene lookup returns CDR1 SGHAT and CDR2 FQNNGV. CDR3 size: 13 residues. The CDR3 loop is CASSLGQGDEAFF. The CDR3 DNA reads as TGTGCCAGCAGCTTAGGCCAGGGGGATGAAGCTTTCTTT.

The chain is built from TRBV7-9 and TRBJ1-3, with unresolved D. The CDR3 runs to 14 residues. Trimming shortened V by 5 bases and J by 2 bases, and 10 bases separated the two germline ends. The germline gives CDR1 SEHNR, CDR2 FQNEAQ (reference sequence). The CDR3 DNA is TGTGCCAGCAGCGACGAGACACCTGGAAACACCATATATTTT. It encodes CASSDETPGNTIYF.